This T cell receptor (beta chain) stems from a study of T cells in localized non-small cell lung cancer. Study-wide results and limits: Appearing in adjacent lung were a median about 57 of the top 100 tumor clones. Among the tissues sampled, uninvolved adjacent lung had the highest T cell clonality, above tumor. It remains possible that heterogeneity exists, since only one tumor region was sequenced. Among blood samples, higher T cell density accompanied longer overall survival.

Regarding this clone: Antigen: not known.

V lost 11 bases to trimming and J lost 5 bases; unmatched junction nucleotides: 8. The CDR3 runs 13 residues. The germline V gene encodes CDR1 SNHLY and CDR2 FYNNEI. Produced via immunoSEQ multiplex PCR; TCRdb's table is partial and in-frame only. The table lists 45,000 to 50,000 clones, around 83% of them singletons. This chain joins TRBV2 and TRBJ2-5, with 10 bases matching TRBD1. Source: PBMCs, taken before any cancer treatment. The receptor was isolated from a man aged 40-75 years with stage II lung adenocarcinoma. DNA of the CDR3: TGTGCCGGGGGGACAGGGGTCGGGGAGACCCAGTACTTC. Translated: CAGGTGVGETQYF. Together with reference TRBV2 and TRBJ2-5, the CDR3 gives the full variable domain: EPEVTQTPSHQVTQMGQEVILRCVPISNHLYFYWYRQILGQKVEFLVSFYNNEISEKSEIFDDQFSVERPDGSNFTLKIRSTKLEDSAMYFCAGGTGVGETQYFGPGTRLLVL.